This T cell receptor (beta chain) is drawn from a study of blood T cell repertoires in COVID-19. Looking at the study overall: There were acute and convalescent COVID-19 samples, and they came from the United States, Italy and Spain. Nucleic acid was either cDNA or gDNA, and it came from T cells, B-cell-depleted T cells, or PBMCs.

Trimming stripped 8 bases from V and 7 bases from J, with 21 bases between. Germline CDR1 and CDR2: MNHEY and SMNVEV (reference sequence). This CDR3 contains 14 residues. Study processing details: Amplified reference gene primers provided the basis for estimating nucleated cell counts. The protocol was immunoSEQ multiplex PCR, while the TCRdb copy is restricted to in-frame clones and leaves out a portion. V and J calls and clone size come straight from that table; D and trimming were deduced from the DNA. The repertoire holds around 64,000 clones, with 79% as singletons. This sequence was found in a man aged 55 to 70 with acute or convalescent COVID-19. The sample was peripheral blood. The chain joins TRBV27 to TRBJ2-7, with TRBD1 as a possible D gene (8 bases). This chain's CDR3 is CASRRGQGADEQYF. The CDR3 DNA reads as TGTGCCAGCCGGCGGGGGCAGGGGGCGGATGAGCAGTACTTC.